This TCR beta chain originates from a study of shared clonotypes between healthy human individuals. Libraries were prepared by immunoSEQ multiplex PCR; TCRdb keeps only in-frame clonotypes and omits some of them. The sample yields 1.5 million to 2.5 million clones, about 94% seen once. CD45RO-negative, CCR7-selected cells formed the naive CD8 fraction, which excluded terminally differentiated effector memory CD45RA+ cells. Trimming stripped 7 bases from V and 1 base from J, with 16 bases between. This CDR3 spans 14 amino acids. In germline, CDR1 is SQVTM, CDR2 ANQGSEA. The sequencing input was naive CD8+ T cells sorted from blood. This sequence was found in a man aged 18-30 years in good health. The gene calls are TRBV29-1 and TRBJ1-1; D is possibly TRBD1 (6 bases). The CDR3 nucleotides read TGCAGCGAGATCACAGGGCCCAAGAACACTGAAGCTTTCTTT. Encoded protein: CSEITGPKNTEAFF.